Listed here are 32 T cell receptor beta chains from one sample, sequenced in a study of siplizumab effects on memory and regulatory T cells. The assay was immunoSEQ multiplex PCR, and TCRdb's table has in-frame clones only and misses some. The table has 95,000 to 130,000 clones, roughly 94% seen once. The sequenced sample was non-Treg CD4+ T cells sorted from blood. These receptors were taken from a human donor in good health.

The V gene is TRBV10-3, the J gene TRBJ1-6; D gene uncertain. The V and J ends lost 10 bases and 9 bases respectively, with 16 bases between them. The CDR3 length is 13 residues. Germline-derived CDR1 and CDR2 are ENHRY and SYGVKD. CDR3 protein: CATVPQSGSPLHF. CDR3 coding DNA: TGTGCCACGGTACCACAGTCGGGTTCACCCCTCCACTTT.

The gene calls are TRBV6-1 and TRBJ2-7; D is perhaps TRBD1 (6 bases). This CDR3 comprises 17 residues. Germline lookup yields CDR1 MNHNS and CDR2 SASEGT. V lost 4 bases, J lost 0 bases, and 19 bases lay in between. CDR3 DNA: TGTGCCAGCAGTGGGTCCCTACACAGGGTGAGCTCCTACGAGCAGTACTTC. Translating it yields CASSGSLHRVSSYEQYF.

This clone has just one count. The V and J genes are TRBV2 and TRBJ2-5; perhaps TRBD2 as D (5 bases). Germline V CDR1 and CDR2: SNHLY, FYNNEI. The CDR3 extends over 12 amino acids. Trimming took 11 bases from V and 5 from J, leaving 15 bases between them. CDR3 protein: CACRTSGETQYF. The CDR3 DNA is TGTGCCTGTCGGACCAGCGGTGAGACCCAGTACTTC.

V usage is TRBV11-2 and J usage is TRBJ1-1; D perhaps matches TRBD1 (5 bases). The germline V gene encodes CDR1 SGHAT and CDR2 FQNNGV. The germline V and J ends were trimmed by 6 bases and 1 base, with 21 bases remaining between them. CDR3 size: 17 residues. The CDR3 loop reads CASRSVVRGRGNTEAFF. In DNA form, the CDR3 reads TGTGCCAGCAGGTCGGTCGTACGGGGAAGGGGGAACACTGAAGCTTTCTTT.

The chain is built from TRBV7-9 and TRBJ2-2, with D perhaps assigned TRBD1 or TRBD2 (6 bases each). The V end lost 3 bases, the J end lost 2 bases, and 10 bases lay between the germline ends. The CDR3 contains 15 residues. The germline V gene has CDR1 SEHNR and CDR2 FQNEAQ (reference sequence). For the CDR3, the DNA is TGTGCCAGCAGCTTGTTCGGGGGCAACACCGGGGAGCTGTTTTTT. Translating it yields CASSLFGGNTGELFF.

V gene TRBV20-1 combines with J gene TRBJ1-2, with D uncertain. The CDR3 is 11 amino acids. CDR1 DFQATT and CDR2 SNEGSKA come from the germline V gene (reference sequence). Between the trimmed V and J ends, which lost 2 bases and 7 bases, there was a span of 8 bases. CDR3 protein: CSARLTGGYTF. Here the CDR3 DNA reads TGCAGTGCTAGATTAACTGGTGGCTACACCTTC.

The chain recombines TRBV18 with TRBJ2-3, with D uncertain. CDR3 length equals 16 residues. The germline gives CDR1 KGHSH, CDR2 LQKENI. The V and J ends lost 0 bases and 2 bases respectively, with 12 bases between them. CDR3 DNA sequence: TGTGCCAGCTCACCACCGGCTATGAAATCCACAGATACGCAGTATTTT. Protein sequence: CASSPPAMKSTDTQYF.

The gene calls are TRBV6-5 and TRBJ2-3; 7 nucleotides line up with TRBD2. The V and J ends lost 8 bases and 3 bases, in that order; junction bases with no gene match: 5. Germline V lookup: CDR1 MNHEY, CDR2 SVGAGI. The CDR3 runs 13 residues. CDR3 bases: TGTGCCAGCTATCGGGACTATACAGATACGCAGTATTTT. Translating it yields CASYRDYTDTQYF.

The rearrangement uses TRBV6-1 and TRBJ2-1; 9 nucleotides match TRBD2. V was clipped by 4 bases and J by 4 bases; unmatched bases: 11. The CDR3 is 17 amino acids. Germline V gene sequence: CDR1 MNHNS, CDR2 SASEGT. DNA for the CDR3: TGTGCCAGCAGTGGATGGCCTAGCGGGACGGGGTACAATGAGCAGTTCTTC. Its protein is CASSGWPSGTGYNEQFF.

The chain's CDR3 is CASSIGGLSTDTQYF. The DNA for the CDR3 is TGTGCCAGTAGTATAGGGGGTCTTAGCACAGATACGCAGTATTTT. The genes are TRBV19 and TRBJ2-3; D not certain. The V gene's germline CDR1 is LNHDA and CDR2 SQIVND (reference sequence). There are 15 residues in the CDR3. V was trimmed by 1 base and J by 0 bases, leaving 8 bases between them.

V gene TRBV11-2 combines with J gene TRBJ2-1, with 7 bases fitting TRBD2. CDR1 and CDR2 (germline): SGHAT, FQNNGV. The CDR3 loop spans 15 amino acids. With V trimmed by 5 bases and J by 7 bases, 11 bases remained unmatched. The CDR3 here is CASSVGRGMLNEQFF. CDR3 DNA sequence: TGTGCCAGCAGCGTTGGGCGGGGGATGTTGAATGAGCAGTTCTTC.

This clone was counted once. This sequence joins TRBV2 and TRBJ1-3; D remains unclear. CDR1 SNHLY and CDR2 FYNNEI come from the germline V gene. Trimming took 4 bases from V and 4 from J, leaving 11 bases between them. The CDR3 loop spans 14 amino acids. The CDR3 bases are TGTGCCAGCAGTGCTTGGCGGAGGGGAAACACCATATATTTT. Protein product: CASSAWRRGNTIYF.

This sequence joins TRBV6-5 and TRBJ2-7, with 7 bases lining up with TRBD2. Trimming took 6 bases from V and 6 from J; bases not matched to a gene: 14. CDR1 and CDR2 from the germline V gene are MNHEY and SVGAGI. This CDR3 is 15 amino acids long. DNA for the CDR3: TGTGCCAGCAGCCTGACTAGTATAGGGACTACCGAGCAGTACTTC. Its protein is CASSLTSIGTTEQYF.

V and J are TRBV7-2 and TRBJ1-1; possibly TRBD1 for D (5 bases). Germline V gene lookup returns CDR1 SGHTA and CDR2 FQGNSA. With 6 bases removed from V and 1 base from J, the gap between germline ends came to 9 bases. There are 13 residues in the CDR3. CDR3 amino acids: CASRGLQNTEAFF. CDR3 bases: TGTGCCAGCAGGGGGCTTCAGAACACTGAAGCTTTCTTT. The full variable domain, its missing parts supplied by reference TRBV7-2 and TRBJ1-1, is GAGVSQSPSNKVTEKGKDVELRCDPISGHTALYWYRQSLGQGLEFLIYFQGNSAPDKSGLPSDRFSAERTGGSVSTLTIQRTQQEDSAVYLCASRGLQNTEAFFGQGTRLTVV.

This clone was detected only once. This chain joins TRBV5-1 and TRBJ2-7, with 8 bases matching TRBD2. The CDR3 extends over 14 amino acids. Germline V lookup: CDR1 SGHRS, CDR2 YFSETQ. J was trimmed by 6 bases and V by 4 bases; bases with no gene match: 9. In nucleotides, the CDR3 is TGCGCCAGCAGCGATACTAGCGGCTTCCTCGAGCAGTACTTC. This codes for CASSDTSGFLEQYF. The complete variable domain, with remaining parts taken from reference TRBV5-1 and TRBJ2-7, reads KAGVTQTPRYLIKTRGQQVTLSCSPISGHRSVSWYQQTPGQGLQFLFEYFSETQRNKGNFPGRFSGRQFSNSRSEMNVSTLELGDSALYLCASSDTSGFLEQYFGPGTRLTVT.

In this sample, this clone turned up once. V gene TRBV18 combines with J gene TRBJ2-7, with TRBD1 matching over 12 bases. Germline V gene data show CDR1 as KGHSH and CDR2 as LQKENI. The CDR3 runs to 15 residues. J lost 6 bases, V lost 6 bases, and 9 bases had no gene match. CDR3: CASSQPGTGGAEQYF. For the CDR3, the DNA is TGTGCCAGCTCCCAACCCGGGACAGGGGGCGCCGAGCAGTACTTC.

The chain couples TRBV11-2 to TRBJ1-6, with D maybe TRBD1 (6 bases). Germline CDR1 and CDR2: SGHAT and FQNNGV. This CDR3 contains 14 residues. V was shortened by 1 base and J by 12 bases, with 13 bases between the two germline ends. The CDR3 here is CASSLAPGEIPLHF. DNA for the CDR3: TGTGCCAGCAGCTTAGCGCCAGGGGAAATACCCCTCCACTTT.

The chain employs TRBV25-1 and TRBJ2-5; D call uncertain. Germline V gene lookup returns CDR1 MGHDK and CDR2 SYGVNS. Trimming left V 6 bases short and J 4 bases short, with 0 bases between. CDR3 length equals 9 residues. The CDR3 DNA is TGTGCCAGCAGAGAGACCCAGTACTTC. It encodes CASRETQYF.

V usage is TRBV27 and J usage is TRBJ2-7, with TRBD2 matching 9 bases. Germline trimming cut 6 bases from V and 5 bases from J; bases unmatched to any gene: 14. CDR1 MNHEY and CDR2 SMNVEV come from the germline V gene (reference sequence). This CDR3 is built from 16 residues. CDR3 region: CASRLRGLAGSHEQYF. CDR3 nucleotide sequence: TGTGCCAGCAGACTTAGGGGGCTAGCGGGAAGCCACGAGCAGTACTTC.

Regarding this clone: Other DNA sequences from this sample encode an identical CDR3 as well. The J gene is TRBJ2-3, the V gene TRBV18; a weak D match, TRBD1 (6 bases). The V and J ends lost 2 bases and 0 bases respectively, with 6 bases between them. Per the germline V gene, CDR1 is KGHSH and CDR2 is LQKENI. The length of the CDR3 is 14 residues. CDR3 in amino acids: CASSPGTSTDTQYF. In DNA, the CDR3 is TGTGCCAGCTCACCAGGGACAAGCACAGATACGCAGTATTTT. Full variable domain (remainder filled in from reference TRBV18 and TRBJ2-3): NAGVMQNPRHLVRRRGQEARLRCSPMKGHSHVYWYRQLPEEGLKFMVYLQKENIIDESGMPKERFSAEFPKEGPSILRIQQVVRGDSAAYFCASSPGTSTDTQYFGPGTRLTVL.

This chain links TRBV7-2 with TRBJ2-3; D may be TRBD2 (7 bases). Germline assignment: CDR1 SGHTA and CDR2 FQGNSA. V shed 5 bases and J shed 0 bases, with 18 bases lying between them. The CDR3 sequence is 17 residues long. The CDR3: CASSPRGAGESTDTQYF. Written as DNA, the CDR3 is TGTGCCAGCAGCCCTAGGGGGGCGGGGGAAAGCACAGATACGCAGTATTTT.

The CDR3 DNA follows: TGTGCCAGCAGCCTCGCGACAGGATCCTACGAGCAGTACTTC. Its protein is CASSLATGSYEQYF. The rearrangement joins TRBV6-5 to TRBJ2-7, with a weak D call TRBD1 (6 bases). V lost 6 bases, J lost 1 base, and 13 bases lay in between. The CDR3 runs 14 residues. Germline V lookup: CDR1 MNHEY, CDR2 SVGAGI.

The chain employs TRBV27 and TRBJ2-7; TRBD1 aligns across 8 bases. The CDR3 is 14 residues long. Germline trimming cut 5 bases from V and 4 bases from J; bases unmatched to any gene: 7. Germline V lookup: CDR1 MNHEY, CDR2 SMNVEV (reference sequence). The CDR3 DNA follows: TGTGCCAGCAGTCCTCGACAGGGGACATACGAGCAGTACTTC. This gives the protein CASSPRQGTYEQYF.

The chain couples TRBV30 to TRBJ2-7, with a weak D call TRBD2 (5 bases). Deletions cut 5 bases from V and 0 bases from J, with 11 bases between. This CDR3 region has 13 residues. Germline V gives CDR1 GTSNPN, CDR2 SVGIG (reference sequence). Here the CDR3 reads CAWSSPSSYEQYF. The CDR3 DNA follows: TGTGCCTGGTCTAGCCCTAGCTCCTACGAGCAGTACTTC. Full variable domain (missing parts from reference TRBV30 and TRBJ2-7): SQTIHQWPATLVQPVGSPLSLECTVEGTSNPNLYWYRQAAGRGLQLLFYSVGIGQISSEVPQNLSASRPQDRQFILSSKKLLLSDSGFYLCAWSSPSSYEQYFGPGTRLTVT.

The chain has TRBV5-4 and TRBJ2-6; D gene uncertain. The CDR3 has 13 amino acids. CDR1 and CDR2 from the germline V gene are SGHNT and YYREEE (reference sequence). V dropped 7 bases and J dropped 4 bases, with 9 bases sitting between them. Written as DNA, the CDR3 is TGTGCCAGCCTCCGGGCCGGGGCCAACGTCCTGACTTTC. This encodes CASLRAGANVLTF.

This chain links TRBV6-5 with TRBJ1-4; 7 bases match TRBD1. Per the germline V gene, CDR1 is MNHEY and CDR2 is SVGAGI. V gave up 6 bases and J gave up 1 base; unmatched junction bases: 2. This CDR3 has 14 amino acids. CDR3 nucleotides: TGTGCCAGCAGAGGGGACAGAACTAATGAAAAACTGTTTTTT. As protein: CASRGDRTNEKLFF.

The table lists this clone with a count of one. The rearrangement links TRBV5-1 to TRBJ2-1; D may be TRBD2 (6 bases). V was trimmed by 0 bases and J by 4 bases, leaving 11 bases between them. CDR3 length equals 15 residues. Germline V gene data show CDR1 as SGHRS and CDR2 as YFSETQ. This CDR3 is CASSLGPAGYNEQFF. The DNA for the CDR3 is TGCGCCAGCAGCTTGGGGCCCGCGGGGTACAATGAGCAGTTCTTC.

The rearrangement uses TRBV2 and TRBJ2-1; perhaps TRBD2 as D (5 bases). CDR3 length: 15 residues. Germline CDR1 and CDR2: SNHLY and FYNNEI. V lost 7 bases and J 0 bases, leaving 13 bases between the germline ends. The CDR3 is CASKPDSSSYNEQFF. Here the CDR3 DNA reads TGTGCCAGCAAGCCGGACTCGAGCTCCTACAATGAGCAGTTCTTC.

V usage is TRBV11-2 and J usage is TRBJ2-5, with TRBD1 matching over 7 bases. The junction had 10 bases not matched to a gene; V was cut back by 1 base and J by 5 bases. This CDR3 comprises 16 residues. Per germline, CDR1 SGHAT and CDR2 FQNNGV. CDR3 bases: TGTGCCAGCAGCTTAGTGGCAGGACAGGTGTGGGAGACCCAGTACTTC. This encodes CASSLVAGQVWETQYF.

The V call is TRBV19, the J call TRBJ2-6; D possibly uses TRBD1 or TRBD2 (6 bases each). Trimming cost V 7 bases and J 4 bases, with 14 bases left between them. The CDR3 is made up of 15 amino acids. The V gene's germline CDR1 is LNHDA and CDR2 SQIVND (reference sequence). In DNA form, the CDR3 reads TGTGCCAGTACCTGGGGGGCGGCAGGGGCCAACGTCCTGACTTTC. It specifies CASTWGAAGANVLTF.

The genes are TRBV9 and TRBJ1-4; unclear D gene. This CDR3 contains 14 residues. V lost 0 bases, J lost 14 bases, and 17 bases lay in between. Germline lookup yields CDR1 SGDLS and CDR2 YYNGEE. The CDR3 coding sequence is TGTGCCAGCAGCGTAGCTTCTGGCAACCTGGGGCTGTTTTTT. Protein: CASSVASGNLGLFF.

The chain recombines TRBV19 with TRBJ1-1; the D is unclear. Trimming removed 7 bases from V and 1 base from J, with 10 bases in between. The CDR3 contains 13 residues. Germline loops: CDR1 LNHDA, CDR2 SQIVND (reference sequence). DNA for the CDR3: TGTGCCAGTAACCCAGCAGCGAACACTGAAGCTTTCTTT. It is translated as CASNPAANTEAFF.